This TCR beta chain is drawn from a study of blood T cell repertoires in COVID-19. Study summary: From the United States, Italy and Spain came samples of acute and convalescent COVID-19.

Germline loops: CDR1 SEHNR, CDR2 FQNEAQ (reference sequence). This CDR3 spans 15 amino acids. Germline trimming cut 5 bases from V and 5 bases from J; bases unmatched to any gene: 8. TCRdb's table, derived via immunoSEQ multiplex PCR, lists solely in-frame clones and lacks some. This sample has 160,000 or so clones; about 88% occur once, and the top ten carry roughly 19%. Sample: peripheral blood. This chain links TRBV7-9 with TRBJ2-1, with TRBD1 identical over 8 bases. The source is a woman of 80 years or more with acute or convalescent COVID-19. CDR3 in DNA: TGTGCCAGCAGCCCTCGGCAGGGGGCGGACAATGAGCAGTTCTTC. Residues: CASSPRQGADNEQFF.